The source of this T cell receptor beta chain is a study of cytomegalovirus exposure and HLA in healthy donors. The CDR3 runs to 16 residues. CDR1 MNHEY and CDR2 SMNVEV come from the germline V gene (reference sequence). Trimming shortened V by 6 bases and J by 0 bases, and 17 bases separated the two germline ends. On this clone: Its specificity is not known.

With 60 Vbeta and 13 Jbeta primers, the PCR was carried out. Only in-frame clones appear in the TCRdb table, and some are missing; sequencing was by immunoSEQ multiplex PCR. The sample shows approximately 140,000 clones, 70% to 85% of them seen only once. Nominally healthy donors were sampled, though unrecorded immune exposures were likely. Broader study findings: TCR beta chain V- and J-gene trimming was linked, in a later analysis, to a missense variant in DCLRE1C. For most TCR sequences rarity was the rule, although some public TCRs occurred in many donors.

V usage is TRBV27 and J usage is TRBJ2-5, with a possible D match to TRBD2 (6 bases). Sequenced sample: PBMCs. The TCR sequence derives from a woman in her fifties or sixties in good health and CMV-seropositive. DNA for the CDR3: TGTGCCAGCAGAGCGGCCTGGGCGGGGAACCAAGAGACCCAGTACTTC. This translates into CASRAAWAGNQETQYF.